This is a list of T cell receptor beta chains from one sample in a study of radiotherapy plus CTLA-4 blockade in lung cancer. Repertoires were generated with immunoSEQ multiplex PCR, while TCRdb's copy carries only in-frame clones and drops some. The repertoire has about 53,000 clones, roughly 84% of them found once; the top ten carry about 27%. The sequenced sample was peripheral blood, obtained from a patient treated with radiotherapy plus ipilimumab. The source of these receptors is a human donor with non-small cell lung cancer whose response to radiotherapy plus ipilimumab could not be evaluated. CDR3s include the opening cysteine and the closing phenylalanine or tryptophan. The D gene is left open where the match is weak. Size tells how often a clone was seen (once, few, many) or the class of an expanded clone, and some rows leave it out.

>NA|TRBD1|TRBJ2-3|TRBV19
TGTGCCAGTAGTGGACATCTACGGACAGGGGCGACAGATACGCAGTATTTT
CASSGHLRTGATDTQYF
>NA|NA|TRBJ2-1|TRBV19
TGTGCCAGTAGTATAGATCAGGGTAATGAGCAGTTCTTC
CASSIDQGNEQFF
>few|NA|TRBJ1-5|TRBV7-2
TGTGCCAGCAGCTTAGACAGATTTCAGCCCCAGCATTTT
CASSLDRFQPQHF
>NA|NA|TRBJ2-7|TRBV2
TGTGCCAGCACAGGGTTGGACAACGAGCAGTACTTC
CASTGLDNEQYF
>NA|NA|TRBJ2-3|TRBV7-9
TGTGCCAGCAGCATTCTACGTGGGGAGGCCGCAGATACGCAGTATTTT
CASSILRGEAADTQYF
>NA|NA|TRBJ2-2|TRBV19
TGTGCCAGTAGTCTCTCAGGGGTCGGAAGAACCGGGGAGCTGTTTTTT
CASSLSGVGRTGELFF
>NA|NA|TRBJ1-3|TRBV27
TGTGCCAGCAGGGATCAGGGAGGGACCTCTGGAAACACCATATATTTT
CASRDQGGTSGNTIYF
>NA|NA|TRBJ2-3|TRBV9
TGTGCCAGCAGCCCCAGGGGAGTCGCAGATACGCAGTATTTT
CASSPRGVADTQYF
>few|TRBD1|TRBJ1-1|TRBV4-3
TGCGCCAGCAGCCAAAGAATGACAGGGCAAAACACTGAAGCTTTCTTT
CASSQRMTGQNTEAFF
>NA|NA|TRBJ1-5|TRBV30
TGTGCCTGGAGTCCTACAGGGTACGGTCAGCCCCAGCATTTT
CAWSPTGYGQPQHF
>few|NA|TRBJ1-1|TRBV14
TGTGCCAGCAGCCAACAGGGCGGAACTGAAGCTTTCTTT
CASSQQGGTEAFF